The table lists the clone carrying this T cell receptor (beta chain) with many counts. Its antigen is unknown. Germline-derived CDR1 and CDR2 are SGHDT and YYEEEE. V dropped 4 bases and J dropped 0 bases, with 23 bases sitting between them. This CDR3 is built from 18 residues. Method: immunoSEQ multiplex PCR; TCRdb's copy keeps in-frame clones and lacks some. Of over 100,000 clones in the sample, about 92% were seen once. This sample is part of a study of siplizumab effects on memory and regulatory T cells. Study-wide results and limits: Unstimulated naive T cells seemed to show more diversity than memory cells did, and they also seemed to be among the major contributors to the alloresponse. Tregs that proliferated in siplizumab cultures did not have their suppressive function confirmed. Unstimulated subsets were the mapping target of only a minor fraction of alloreactive clones.

The TCR originated in a human donor in good health. This chain links TRBV5-6 with TRBJ2-7, with D perhaps TRBD2 (6 bases). Source material: Tregs sorted from blood. Written as DNA, the CDR3 is TGTGCCAGCAGCCAGGCCTACTTCCTAGCGAGTAACTCCTACGAGCAGTACTTC. Translating it yields CASSQAYFLASNSYEQYF. Complete variable domain (other parts from reference TRBV5-6 and TRBJ2-7): DAGVTQSPTHLIKTRGQQVTLRCSPKSGHDTVSWYQQALGQGPQFIFQYYEEEERQRGNFPDRFSGHQFPNYSSELNVNALLLGDSALYLCASSQAYFLASNSYEQYFGPGTRLTVT.